This TCR beta chain was profiled in a study of beta chain features in type 1 diabetes. CD45RO/CCR7/CD25/CD127/CD95/CD27 separated CD4+ naive, central memory, regulatory and stem cell-like memory cells by sorting. CDR3 length: 16 residues. Germline lookup yields CDR1 SGDLS and CDR2 YYNGEE. J lost 2 bases, V lost 3 bases, and 4 bases had no gene match. The entirety of the isolated RNA underwent reverse transcription, so expressed TCRB transcripts were sequenced. TCRdb's copy holds only in-frame clones and misses some; the assay was immunoSEQ multiplex PCR. The table has 300,000 to 350,000 clones, 8% seen once. The table lists this clone with a few counts.

This sequence originates from a woman younger than 30 in good health. Sequencing used central memory CD4+ T cells from blood. The chain joins TRBV9 to TRBJ2-3; 12 bases are shared with TRBD2. CDR3 nucleotides: TGTGCCAGCAGCGAGGGGACTAGCGGGCCCACAGATACGCAGTATTTT. It codes for CASSEGTSGPTDTQYF.